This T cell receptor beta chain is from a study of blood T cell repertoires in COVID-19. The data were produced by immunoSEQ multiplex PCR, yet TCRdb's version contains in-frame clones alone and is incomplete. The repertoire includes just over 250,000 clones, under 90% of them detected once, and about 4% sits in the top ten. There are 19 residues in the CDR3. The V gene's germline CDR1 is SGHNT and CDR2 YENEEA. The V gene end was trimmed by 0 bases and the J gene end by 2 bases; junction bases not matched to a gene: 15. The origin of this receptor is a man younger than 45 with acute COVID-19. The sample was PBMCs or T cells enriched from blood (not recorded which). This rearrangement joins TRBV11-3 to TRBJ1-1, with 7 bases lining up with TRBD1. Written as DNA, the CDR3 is TGTGCCAGCAGCTTAGATATAGGTGACAGGGAAGAAGGAAACACTGAAGCTTTCTTT. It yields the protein CASSLDIGDREEGNTEAFF.